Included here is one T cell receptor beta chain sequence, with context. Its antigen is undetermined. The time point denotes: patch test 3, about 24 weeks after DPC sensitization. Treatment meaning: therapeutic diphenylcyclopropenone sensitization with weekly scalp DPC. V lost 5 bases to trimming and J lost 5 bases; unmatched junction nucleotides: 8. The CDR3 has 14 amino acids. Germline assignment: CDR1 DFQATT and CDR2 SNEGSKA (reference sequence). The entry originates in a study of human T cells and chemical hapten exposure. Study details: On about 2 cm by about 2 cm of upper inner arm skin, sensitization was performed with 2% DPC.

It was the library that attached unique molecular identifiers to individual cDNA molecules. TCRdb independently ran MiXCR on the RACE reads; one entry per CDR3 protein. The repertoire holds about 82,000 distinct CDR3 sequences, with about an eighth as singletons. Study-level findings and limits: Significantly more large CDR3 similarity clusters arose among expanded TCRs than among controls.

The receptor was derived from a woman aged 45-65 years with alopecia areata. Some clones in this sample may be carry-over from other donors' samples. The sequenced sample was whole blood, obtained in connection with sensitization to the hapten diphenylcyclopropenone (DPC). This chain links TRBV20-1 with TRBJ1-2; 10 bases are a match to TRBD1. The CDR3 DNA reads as TGCAGTGCTCCCCCAGTGGGACAGGGGTATGGCTACACCTTC. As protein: CSAPPVGQGYGYTF.